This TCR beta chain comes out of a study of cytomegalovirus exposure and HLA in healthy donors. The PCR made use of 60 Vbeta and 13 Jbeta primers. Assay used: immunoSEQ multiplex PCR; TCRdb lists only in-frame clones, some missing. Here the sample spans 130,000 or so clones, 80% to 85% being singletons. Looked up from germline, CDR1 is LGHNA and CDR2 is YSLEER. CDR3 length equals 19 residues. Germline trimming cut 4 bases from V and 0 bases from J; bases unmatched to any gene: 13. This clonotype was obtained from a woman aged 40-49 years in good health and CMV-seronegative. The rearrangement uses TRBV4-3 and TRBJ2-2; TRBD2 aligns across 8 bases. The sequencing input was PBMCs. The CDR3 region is CASSRVGPPGLANTGELFF. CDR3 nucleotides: TGCGCCAGCAGCCGCGTGGGTCCACCGGGACTAGCGAACACCGGGGAGCTGTTTTTT.